This TCR beta chain is drawn from a study of OX40 agonist ivuxolimab in advanced cancers. Study-wide background: Subjects had a mean age of roughly 57 years, with a range of about 23 to 90; roughly 80% were male. Checkpoint inhibitors had been given previously to under 50% of patients.

The germline V gene encodes CDR1 SGHDT and CDR2 YYEEEE. Deletions cut 4 bases from V and 5 bases from J, with 9 bases between. The CDR3 has 13 amino acids. This table comes from immunoSEQ multiplex PCR, and its TCRdb copy is limited to in-frame clones, with some not included. The sample lists some 80,000 clones; around 86% were seen once. This clonotype originated in an adult with an advanced solid tumor such as melanoma, head and neck, liver or kidney cancer. The chain combines TRBV5-6 with TRBJ1-4, with D perhaps matching TRBD1 (6 bases). Here the sequenced sample was CD4+ or CD8+ T cells sorted from blood, taken in a trial of the OX40 agonist ivuxolimab. The CDR3 loop reads CASSLDRNEKLFF. The CDR3 bases are TGTGCCAGCAGCCTCGACAGGAATGAAAAACTGTTTTTT.